The sequence of this T cell receptor beta chain was determined in a study of T cell responses to AZD1222 COVID-19 vaccine. General study results and limits: Spike-specific TCRs gained breadth and depth after people received two AZD1222 doses. The study found vaccine-associated CD4 TCRs spanning spike, dominant at 160-218 and 743-854.

Of note for this clone: Its antigen is unknown.

V shed 3 bases and J 4 bases; nucleotides not matched to a gene: 12. CDR1 ENHRY and CDR2 SYGVKD come from the germline V gene. The CDR3 sequence is 17 residues long. TCRdb's table, derived via immunoSEQ multiplex PCR, lists solely in-frame clones and lacks some. The sample holds 75,000 to 95,000 clones, 88% seen once. V is TRBV10-3 and J is TRBJ1-1, with 9 bases matching TRBD1. Source: peripheral blood, taken on day 0 of AZD1222 vaccination. The receptor was derived from an adult in good health. The CDR3 region is CAISDRSGQGGGTEAFF. The CDR3 region has the DNA TGTGCCATCAGTGATCGATCGGGACAGGGCGGCGGCACTGAAGCTTTCTTT.